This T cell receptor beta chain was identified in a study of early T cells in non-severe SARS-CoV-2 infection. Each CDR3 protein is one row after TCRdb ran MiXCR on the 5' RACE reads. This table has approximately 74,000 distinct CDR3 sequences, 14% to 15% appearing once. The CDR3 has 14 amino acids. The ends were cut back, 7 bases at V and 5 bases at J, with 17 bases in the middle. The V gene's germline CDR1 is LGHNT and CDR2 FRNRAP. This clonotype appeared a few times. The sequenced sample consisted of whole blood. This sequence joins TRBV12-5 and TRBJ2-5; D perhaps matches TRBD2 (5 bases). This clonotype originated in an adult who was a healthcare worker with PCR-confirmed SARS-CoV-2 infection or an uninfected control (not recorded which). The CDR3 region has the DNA TGTGCTAGTGCCCCTACCCGGACGGGGGAGACCCAGTACTTC. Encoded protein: CASAPTRTGETQYF.